What follows is one T cell receptor beta chain and its context. Its target is unknown. Generated by immunoSEQ multiplex PCR, the TCRdb table keeps only in-frame clones and is missing some. The table shows approximately 140,000 clones, with 85% to 95% occurring only once. The entry originates in a study of T cell responses to AZD1222 COVID-19 vaccine. Overall study results and limits: Females made up more of the donors, who were largely white British, and clonal diversity may have come out too low. Spike-specific TCR breadth and depth rose after two AZD1222 doses. There were repertoire samples only from the period after the peak T cell response. Of spike-specific TCRs, nearly half reportedly target regions left unmutated in variants.

Trimming at V came to 6 bases and at J to 2 bases, leaving 16 bases not matched to a gene. Per the germline V gene, CDR1 is MDHEN and CDR2 is SYDVKM. This CDR3 contains 18 residues. The rearrangement links TRBV28 to TRBJ1-1, with TRBD1 identical over 9 bases. This TCR came from an adult in good health. The specimen comprised peripheral blood, sampled on day 0 of AZD1222 vaccination. The CDR3 nucleotides read TGTGCCAGCAGGCTCCCCCCCGGGACAGGGTTTCCCAACACTGAAGCTTTCTTT. As protein: CASRLPPGTGFPNTEAFF.